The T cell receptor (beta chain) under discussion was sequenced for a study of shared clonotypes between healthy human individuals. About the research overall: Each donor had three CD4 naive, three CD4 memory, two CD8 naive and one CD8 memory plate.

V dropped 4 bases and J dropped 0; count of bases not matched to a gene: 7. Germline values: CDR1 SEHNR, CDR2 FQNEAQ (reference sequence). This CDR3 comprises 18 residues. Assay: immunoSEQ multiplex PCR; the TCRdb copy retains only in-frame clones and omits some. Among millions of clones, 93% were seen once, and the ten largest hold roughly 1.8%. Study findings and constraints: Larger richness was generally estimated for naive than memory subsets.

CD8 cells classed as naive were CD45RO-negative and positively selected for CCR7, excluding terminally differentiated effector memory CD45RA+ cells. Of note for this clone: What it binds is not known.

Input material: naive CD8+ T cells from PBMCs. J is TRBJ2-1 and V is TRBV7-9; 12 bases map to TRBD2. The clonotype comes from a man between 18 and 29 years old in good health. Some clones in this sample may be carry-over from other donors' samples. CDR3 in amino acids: CASSSGLAGTTSYNEQFF. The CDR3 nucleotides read TGTGCCAGCAGCTCAGGACTAGCGGGAACTACCTCCTACAATGAGCAGTTCTTC. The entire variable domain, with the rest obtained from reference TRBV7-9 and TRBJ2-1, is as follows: DTGVSQNPRHKITKRGQNVTFRCDPISEHNRLYWYRQTLGQGPEFLTYFQNEAQLEKSRLLSDRFSAERPKGSFSTLEIQRTEQGDSAMYLCASSSGLAGTTSYNEQFFGPGTRLTVL.